This TCR beta chain was sequenced in a study of beta chain features in type 1 diabetes. Expressed TCRB transcripts were sequenced, since all the RNA that had been isolated was reverse transcribed. Sequencing was performed with immunoSEQ multiplex PCR; in TCRdb, only in-frame clones are kept and a portion is missing. Here the sample spans 60,000 or so clones, around three fifths being singletons. The germline V gene encodes CDR1 LGHNA and CDR2 YNFKEQ. This CDR3 has 15 residues. V was clipped by 5 bases and J by 6 bases; unmatched bases: 9. The clonotype was recovered from a woman aged 18-35 years in good health. This chain links TRBV4-2 with TRBJ2-1, with 8 nucleotides matching TRBD2. The sequenced sample consisted of Tregs from blood. In nucleotides, the CDR3 is TGTGCCAGCAGCTTGGGAACTAGCGGAACCAATGAGCAGTTCTTC. Translating it yields CASSLGTSGTNEQFF.